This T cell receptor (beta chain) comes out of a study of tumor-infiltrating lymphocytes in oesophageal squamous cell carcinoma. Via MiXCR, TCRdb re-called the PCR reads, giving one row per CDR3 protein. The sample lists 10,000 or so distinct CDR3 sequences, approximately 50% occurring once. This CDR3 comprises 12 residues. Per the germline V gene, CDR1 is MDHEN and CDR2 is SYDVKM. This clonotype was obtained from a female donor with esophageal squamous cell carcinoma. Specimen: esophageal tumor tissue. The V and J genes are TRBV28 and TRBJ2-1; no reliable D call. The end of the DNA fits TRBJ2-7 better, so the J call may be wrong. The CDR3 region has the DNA TGTGCCAGCAGAGGAGTTACCTACGAGCAGTACTTC. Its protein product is CASRGVTYEQYF.